The 14 T cell receptor beta chains given below trace back to one sample, sequenced in a study of cytomegalovirus exposure and HLA in healthy donors. Primers for the PCR totalled 60 Vbeta and 13 Jbeta. Clones were sequenced by immunoSEQ multiplex PCR, and TCRdb holds only the in-frame ones, with some missing. The repertoire includes around 92,000 clones, around 80% of them detected once, and roughly 8.8% sits in the top ten. The sample was PBMCs. The receptors stem from a human donor in good health.

This clone was observed once. The rearrangement uses TRBV9 and TRBJ2-5; 12 nucleotides agree with TRBD2. The CDR3 has 16 amino acids. After removal of 0 bases from V and 3 bases from J, the junction contained 3 bases not matched to a gene. Germline assignment: CDR1 SGDLS and CDR2 YYNGEE. The CDR3 reads CASSVASGRVEETQYF. The CDR3 DNA follows: TGTGCCAGCAGCGTAGCTAGCGGGAGGGTTGAAGAGACCCAGTACTTC.

The chain employs TRBV5-1 and TRBJ1-1; 7 nucleotides match TRBD1. From germline, CDR1 is SGHRS and CDR2 YFSETQ. With 6 bases clipped from V and 11 bases from J, the junction kept 25 bases outside the gene matches. The CDR3 runs 17 residues. DNA of the CDR3: TGCGCCAGCACCTCCTTAGGCTCGAGACAGGGACGGATGGAGGCTTTCTTT. Protein sequence: CASTSLGSRQGRMEAFF.

This chain joins TRBV7-8 and TRBJ1-6, with D tentatively TRBD1 (6 bases). This CDR3 has 17 amino acids. V was trimmed by 6 bases and J by 6 bases, leaving 21 bases between them. In germline, CDR1 is SGHVS, CDR2 FQNEAQ. This CDR3 reads CASSLNVMTGGNSPLHF. The CDR3 DNA reads TGTGCCAGCAGTCTTAACGTCATGACAGGCGGTAATTCACCCCTCCACTTT.

This clone appeared a few times. The CDR3 nucleotides are TGCGCCAGCAGCTTCGGGACTAGCGGGGACAATGAGCAGTTCTTC. Translated, it gives CASSFGTSGDNEQFF. V gene TRBV5-1 combines with J gene TRBJ2-1; 13 bases agree with TRBD2. The CDR3 is 15 amino acids. The junction had 1 base not matched to a gene; V was cut back by 2 bases and J by 5 bases. Germline V gives CDR1 SGHRS, CDR2 YFSETQ.

The chain is built from TRBV21-1 and TRBJ2-7; TRBD1, the table's D call, was not compared with the DNA. TRBV21-1 counts as a pseudogene. This CDR3 contains 16 residues. CDR3 sequence: CASSKGTGAINYEQYF. The CDR3 nucleotides are TGTGCCAGCAGCAAAGGGACAGGGGCTATAAACTACGAGCAGTACTTC.

The J gene is TRBJ1-5, the V gene TRBV6-4, with a possible D match to TRBD1 (6 bases). Germline V CDR1 and CDR2: MRHNA, SNTAGT. The CDR3 has 12 amino acids. Trimming left V 6 bases short and J 5 bases short, with 8 bases between. For the CDR3, the DNA is TGTGCCAGCAGCACAGGGTATCAGCCCCAGCATTTT. Amino acid sequence: CASSTGYQPQHF.

J is TRBJ2-5 and V is TRBV2; 9 bases are a match to TRBD2. Germline assignment: CDR1 SNHLY and CDR2 FYNNEI. The ends lost 7 bases at V and 5 bases at J; junction bases unmatched: 8. The length of the CDR3 is 14 residues. In DNA, the CDR3 is TGTGCCAGCAACGAGGGGGCGGGGGGGGAGACCCAGTACTTC. It is translated as CASNEGAGGETQYF.

The chain couples TRBV10-3 to TRBJ2-1; the match to TRBD1 covers 9 bases. Germline values: CDR1 ENHRY, CDR2 SYGVKD. Losses at the gene ends were 5 bases for V and 8 bases for J; bases not matched to a gene: 1. The CDR3 covers 12 residues. The CDR3 region is CAISRTGDEQFF. DNA for the CDR3: TGTGCCATCAGTAGGACAGGGGATGAGCAGTTCTTC.

About this clone: The sample has other DNA sequences that encode this CDR3 too. V is TRBV6-5 and J is TRBJ1-2; 12 nucleotides align to TRBD1. This CDR3 spans 14 amino acids. The junction had 7 bases not matched to a gene; V was cut back by 6 bases and J by 8 bases. CDR1 and CDR2 from the germline V gene are MNHEY and SVGAGI. CDR3 sequence: CASSTGQGAGGYTF. For the CDR3, the DNA is TGTGCCAGCAGCACGGGACAGGGGGCAGGAGGCTACACCTTC.

This sequence joins TRBV5-1 and TRBJ1-2, with 10 bases that match TRBD1. V lost 3 bases to trimming and J lost 4 bases; unmatched junction nucleotides: 12. Germline loops: CDR1 SGHRS, CDR2 YFSETQ. The CDR3 covers 17 residues. CDR3 nucleotide sequence: TGCGCCAGCAGCTCAGCGGGGACAGGGGTCAACGGCTATGGCTACACCTTC. Protein: CASSSAGTGVNGYGYTF. Variable domain in full (rest from reference TRBV5-1 and TRBJ1-2): KAGVTQTPRYLIKTRGQQVTLSCSPISGHRSVSWYQQTPGQGLQFLFEYFSETQRNKGNFPGRFSGRQFSNSRSEMNVSTLELGDSALYLCASSSAGTGVNGYGYTFGSGTRLTVV.

This clone was counted a single time. CDR3 sequence: CASSEEGSGTGNEQFF. CDR3 bases: TGTGCCAGCAGTGAAGAAGGAAGCGGGACCGGGAATGAGCAGTTCTTC. This chain connects TRBV25-1 to TRBJ2-1, with 7 bases aligning to TRBD2. With V trimmed by 2 bases and J by 7 bases, 11 bases remained unmatched. The germline CDR1 and CDR2 sequences are MGHDK and SYGVNS. The CDR3 totals 16 residues.

The chain carries TRBV15 and TRBJ2-3; 7 nucleotides match TRBD2. CDR1 and CDR2 (germline): LNHNV, YYDKDF (reference sequence). J lost 0 bases, V lost 0 bases, and 0 bases had no gene match. This CDR3 is 15 amino acids long. CDR3 DNA: TGTGCCACCAGCAGAGAGCGGGGGAGCACAGATACGCAGTATTTT. Its translation: CATSRERGSTDTQYF.

The V and J genes are TRBV5-3 and TRBJ2-1, with 8 bases identical to TRBD2. TRBV5-3 falls under the ORF class, with uncertain function. The CDR3 is 14 residues long. J gave up 6 bases and V 2 bases, and 4 bases lay outside the gene matches. CDR3 loop: CARSFIREGNEQFF. CDR3 nucleotides: TGTGCCAGAAGCTTTATCCGGGAGGGCAATGAGCAGTTCTTC.

The gene calls are TRBV7-8 and TRBJ2-1, with 12 bases fitting TRBD2. Per germline, CDR1 SGHVS and CDR2 FQNEAQ. V lost 5 bases and J lost 6; bases outside the gene matches: 5. This CDR3 is 15 amino acids long. CDR3 protein: CASSPSGRGTNEQFF. CDR3 nucleotide sequence: TGTGCCAGCAGCCCTAGCGGGAGGGGAACCAATGAGCAGTTCTTC.